The 28 T cell receptor beta chains reported below all come from one sample, sequenced in a study of blood T cells in healthy people across ages. Through a sample-barcoded 5' primer and a J-beta primer mix, a second PCR was run for 7 to 11 cycles. TCRdb reanalysed the 5' RACE reads using MiXCR and keeps one entry per CDR3 protein. In the table there are over 750,000 distinct CDR3 sequences, 20% to 25% of which are singletons. The sample also formed part of further work on T cells of mothers and their children.

Input material: blood. All receptors come from a boy aged 10-17 years in good health.

V gene TRBV7-9 combines with J gene TRBJ2-7; 11 bases align to TRBD1. With V trimmed by 4 bases and J by 4 bases, 9 bases remained unmatched. The CDR3 contains 16 residues. CDR1 SEHNR and CDR2 FQNEAQ come from the germline V gene (reference sequence). The CDR3, as DNA: TGTGCCAGCAGCTCCCGGACAGGGGGCGCCGAGTACGAGCAGTACTTC. This codes for CASSSRTGGAEYEQYF.

This clonotype was counted a single time. The junction does not match germline at one end; this may be a read error. The chain couples TRBV4-2 to TRBJ2-5, with a weak D call TRBD2 (5 bases). The CDR3 sequence is 16 residues long. Looked up from germline, CDR1 is LGHNA and CDR2 is YNFKEQ. The CDR3 bases are TGTGCCAGCAGCCAAGAGTCTGCTAGCCCCCAAGAGGCCCAGTACTTC. It codes for CASSQESASPQEAQYF.

This chain connects TRBV28 to TRBJ2-7; TRBD2 is a possible D gene (6 bases). The CDR3 extends over 16 amino acids. Trimming removed 5 bases from V and 1 base from J, with 18 bases in between. The germline CDR1 and CDR2 sequences are MDHEN and SYDVKM. Here the CDR3 reads CASSPVGGPLSYEQYF. The CDR3, as DNA: TGTGCCAGCAGTCCCGTGGGAGGCCCCCTTTCCTACGAGCAGTACTTC.

Only a few counts were recorded for this clonotype. The rearrangement joins TRBV19 to TRBJ2-5; 9 nucleotides align to TRBD1. The CDR3 loop spans 13 amino acids. Germline CDR1 reads LNHDA; CDR2 reads SQIVND (reference sequence). Losses at the gene ends were 9 bases for V and 3 bases for J; bases not matched to a gene: 5. This CDR3 reads CASLRTGEETQYF. The CDR3 nucleotides are TGTGCCAGCTTACGGACAGGGGAAGAGACCCAGTACTTC. The full variable domain, in which reference TRBV19 and TRBJ2-5 provide the parts outside the CDR3, is DGGITQSPKYLFRKEGQNVTLSCEQNLNHDAMYWYRQDPGQGLRLIYYSQIVNDFQKGDIAEGYSVSREKKESFPLTVTSAQKNPTAFYLCASLRTGEETQYFGPGTRLLVL.

This clonotype has just a few counts. The J gene is TRBJ2-6, the V gene TRBV6-1; TRBD1 agrees at 7 bases. CDR3 size: 16 residues. Germline V gene lookup returns CDR1 MNHNS and CDR2 SASEGT. J was trimmed by 3 bases and V by 2 bases; bases with no gene match: 4. The CDR3 sequence is CASSESTGVGANVLTF. CDR3 DNA: TGTGCCAGCAGTGAATCAACAGGGGTTGGGGCCAACGTCCTGACTTTC.

A few counts support this clonotype. V is TRBV5-1 and J is TRBJ2-1; D is undetermined. The CDR3 is made up of 15 amino acids. Trimming took off 2 bases at V and 5 bases at J, with 14 bases between the two ends. Germline assignment: CDR1 SGHRS and CDR2 YFSETQ. The CDR3 DNA sequence: TGCGCCAGCAGCTTCGGACCAGTGGTCAACAATGAGCAGTTCTTC. Its translation: CASSFGPVVNNEQFF.

This clonotype was seen only once. CDR3 amino acids: CSVVLQGNPLYNEQFF. CDR3 DNA: TGCAGCGTAGTCCTACAGGGGAATCCTCTCTACAATGAGCAGTTCTTC. This sequence joins TRBV29-1 and TRBJ2-1, with 7 bases aligning to TRBD1. The CDR3 loop spans 16 amino acids. Germline V gene lookup returns CDR1 SQVTM and CDR2 ANQGSEA. J was trimmed by 3 bases and V by 6 bases; bases with no gene match: 14.

This chain connects TRBV6-2 or TRBV6-3 to TRBJ2-5, with D unresolved. Germline CDR1 MNHEY, CDR2 SVGEGT. The ends were cut back, 2 bases at V and 7 bases at J, with 8 bases in the middle. The CDR3 is 12 residues long. CDR3 region: CASSYTPGTQYF. CDR3 coding DNA: TGTGCCAGCAGTTACACTCCGGGGACCCAGTACTTC.

The table lists this clonotype with a few counts. One end of the junction fails to match germline, which may point to a read error. The chain joins TRBV7-9 to TRBJ2-7, with D possibly being TRBD1 (6 bases). Germline-derived CDR1 and CDR2 are SEHNR and FQNEAQ (reference sequence). The length of the CDR3 is 15 residues. Here the CDR3 DNA reads TGTGCCAGCAGCGTAGCCGGGACAAAGAGCTACGAGCAGTACTTC. This translates into CASSVAGTKSYEQYF.

This clonotype was seen more than once but under ten times. V usage is TRBV7-9 and J usage is TRBJ2-3, with D maybe TRBD2 (5 bases). Trimming took 2 bases from V and 6 from J, leaving 15 bases between them. The CDR3 contains 15 residues. The germline V gene has CDR1 SEHNR and CDR2 FQNEAQ (reference sequence). The CDR3 DNA is TGTGCCAGCAGCTTAAGGCGGAGCTGGGAGGATACGCAGTATTTT. As protein: CASSLRRSWEDTQYF.

The chain joins TRBV24-1 to TRBJ2-2; 8 bases align to TRBD1. Trimming removed 3 bases from V and 4 bases from J; junction bases left unmatched: 3. Germline lookup yields CDR1 KGHDR and CDR2 SFDVKD. The CDR3 runs to 15 residues. The CDR3 here is CATSDHGTGTGELFF. CDR3 DNA: TGTGCCACCAGTGATCATGGGACAGGCACCGGGGAGCTGTTTTTT.

This chain uses TRBV5-1 with TRBJ2-6; 9 nucleotides agree with TRBD1. V trimming: 4 bases; J trimming: 4 bases; junction bases outside the gene matches: 12. Germline V CDR1 and CDR2: SGHRS, YFSETQ. The CDR3 has 18 residues. The CDR3 DNA is TGCGCCAGCAGCCCGGGACAGGGCCTTCTTTTCGGGGCCAACGTCCTGACTTTC. This sequence encodes CASSPGQGLLFGANVLTF. The full variable domain, completed using reference TRBV5-1 and TRBJ2-6, is KAGVTQTPRYLIKTRGQQVTLSCSPISGHRSVSWYQQTPGQGLQFLFEYFSETQRNKGNFPGRFSGRQFSNSRSEMNVSTLELGDSALYLCASSPGQGLLFGANVLTFGAGSRLTVL.

The chain is built from TRBV5-4 and TRBJ2-3; no firm D call. Deletions cut 0 bases from V and 6 bases from J, with 11 bases between. This CDR3 has 14 amino acids. Germline V CDR1 and CDR2: SGHNT, YYREEE (reference sequence). CDR3 residues: CASSLERVRDTQYF. The CDR3 DNA sequence: TGTGCCAGCAGCTTGGAACGTGTCCGGGATACGCAGTATTTT. The whole variable domain, filled in from reference TRBV5-4 and TRBJ2-3, reads ETGVTQSPTHLIKTRGQQVTLRCSSQSGHNTVSWYQQALGQGPQFIFQYYREEENGRGNFPPRFSGLQFPNYSSELNVNALELDDSALYLCASSLERVRDTQYFGPGTRLTVL.

This clonotype has more than one count but fewer than ten. The chain carries TRBV7-2 and TRBJ2-5; D is possibly TRBD1 (5 bases). The end of the DNA aligns better with TRBJ2-1, so the J call may be wrong. The CDR3 has 13 amino acids. Germline V gene sequence: CDR1 SGHTA, CDR2 FQGNSA. The DNA for the CDR3 is TGTGCCAGCAGCTTTACCCAGGGTAATGAGCAGTTCTTC. Its translation: CASSFTQGNEQFF.

This rearrangement joins TRBV20-1 to TRBJ1-2; D may be TRBD1 (5 bases). Germline V gene data show CDR1 as DFQATT and CDR2 as SNEGSKA (reference sequence). With 5 bases removed from V and 8 bases from J, the gap between germline ends came to 24 bases. The CDR3 is made up of 15 amino acids. The CDR3 DNA reads as TGCAGTGCTGAAGACGGGACGAACTACGAATCGGGCTACACCTTC. The encoded protein is CSAEDGTNYESGYTF.

This clonotype showed up just a few times. The chain has TRBV7-9 and TRBJ2-7; D perhaps matches TRBD1 (6 bases). In germline, CDR1 is SEHNR, CDR2 FQNEAQ (reference sequence). The CDR3 contains 15 residues. Between the trimmed V and J ends, which lost 6 bases and 0 bases, there was a span of 15 bases. CDR3 protein: CASSNRDTLSYEQYF. CDR3 in DNA: TGTGCCAGCAGTAACCGGGACACCCTCTCCTACGAGCAGTACTTC. Complete variable domain (other parts from reference TRBV7-9 and TRBJ2-7): DTGVSQNPRHKITKRGQNVTFRCDPISEHNRLYWYRQTLGQGPEFLTYFQNEAQLEKSRLLSDRFSAERPKGSFSTLEIQRTEQGDSAMYLCASSNRDTLSYEQYFGPGTRLTVT.

This chain connects TRBV7-2 to TRBJ2-1; a weak D match, TRBD2 (6 bases). CDR3 length: 14 residues. The V end was cut by 5 bases, the J end by 5 bases, with 13 bases between. Germline V CDR1 and CDR2: SGHTA, FQGNSA. CDR3 in DNA: TGTGCCAGCAGCGTTACGGGACTCAACAATGAGCAGTTCTTC. This codes for CASSVTGLNNEQFF.

This clonotype was found a few times. The rearrangement links TRBV4-1 to TRBJ2-5, with a tentative D call TRBD1 (6 bases). Germline V gives CDR1 MGHRA, CDR2 YSYEKL. The CDR3 runs to 12 residues. Trimming left V 5 bases short and J 5 bases short, with 9 bases between. In DNA, the CDR3 is TGCGCCAGCAGCAAGGGGGACGAGACCCAGTACTTC. It translates to CASSKGDETQYF.

V gene TRBV20-1 combines with J gene TRBJ2-3; the match to TRBD2 covers 8 bases. This CDR3 comprises 17 residues. The junction had 20 bases not matched to a gene; V was cut back by 6 bases and J by 6 bases. CDR1 DFQATT and CDR2 SNEGSKA come from the germline V gene (reference sequence). CDR3 amino acids: CSARVAGLAADLDTQYF. CDR3 in DNA: TGCAGTGCCAGGGTTGCAGGACTAGCAGCCGATTTGGATACGCAGTATTTT.

This chain joins TRBV20-1 and TRBJ1-5; D not certain. The CDR3 has 15 residues. Germline CDR1 and CDR2: DFQATT and SNEGSKA (reference sequence). With 3 bases removed from V and 6 bases from J, the gap between germline ends came to 18 bases. This chain's CDR3 is CSASPPTGGSQPQHF. DNA for the CDR3: TGCAGTGCTAGTCCCCCTACCGGAGGGAGTCAGCCCCAGCATTTT.

The chain has TRBV6-2 or TRBV6-3 and TRBJ2-7; D is perhaps TRBD1 (6 bases). The CDR3 is 17 residues long. Germline-derived CDR1 and CDR2 are MNHEY and SVGEGT. V gave up 0 bases and J gave up 1 base, with 16 bases separating them. The CDR3, as DNA: TGTGCCAGCAGTTACTCGATCGGACAGCAACGATCCTACGAGCAGTACTTC. It specifies CASSYSIGQQRSYEQYF.

This clonotype has a count of ten or more. V and J are TRBV12-3 or TRBV12-4 and TRBJ2-3, with 9 bases fitting TRBD2. The CDR3 has 14 amino acids. The trim removed 6 bases at V and 1 base at J, leaving 2 bases unmatched. The CDR3 sequence: CASSSSGGTDTQYF. CDR3 DNA: TGTGCCAGCAGCTCTAGCGGGGGCACAGATACGCAGTATTTT.

This clonotype was detected a few times. J is TRBJ2-7 and V is TRBV12-3 or TRBV12-4; TRBD2 is a possible D gene (5 bases). Trimming cost V 6 bases and J 2 bases, with 11 bases left between them. CDR3 size: 13 residues. CDR3 region: CASRATRAYEQYF. The CDR3 region has the DNA TGTGCCAGCAGAGCCACTAGGGCCTACGAGCAGTACTTC.

This clonotype was seen a few times. V and J are TRBV21-1 and TRBJ2-5; the table's D call, TRBD1, has no DNA check behind it. TRBV21-1 is an annotated pseudogene. There are 14 residues in the CDR3. CDR3 coding DNA: TGTGCCAGCAGCAAGAAGGGGCTCACGGAGACCCAGTACTTC. It encodes CASSKKGLTETQYF.

This clonotype has more than one count but fewer than ten. This sequence joins TRBV6-1 and TRBJ1-2; unclear D gene. The CDR3 has 17 residues. V was trimmed by 5 bases and J by 5 bases, leaving 24 bases between them. Germline-derived CDR1 and CDR2 are MNHNS and SASEGT. The CDR3 region is CASSQFGPGRTVYGYTF. The CDR3 DNA follows: TGTGCCAGCAGTCAATTCGGACCGGGCCGAACCGTTTATGGCTACACCTTC.

The V gene is TRBV4-2, the J gene TRBJ2-2; 8 bases are a match to TRBD1. Per germline, CDR1 LGHNA and CDR2 YNFKEQ. The CDR3 is 19 residues long. J was trimmed by 1 base and V by 2 bases; bases with no gene match: 12. The CDR3 protein is CASSQFSGTGPENTGELFF. CDR3 nucleotide sequence: TGTGCCAGCAGCCAATTTTCCGGGACAGGCCCTGAGAACACCGGGGAGCTGTTTTTT.

This clonotype was counted once. The chain links TRBV29-1 to TRBJ2-2; 12 bases fit TRBD2. V trimming: 4 bases; J trimming: 0 bases; junction bases outside the gene matches: 3. From germline, CDR1 is SQVTM and CDR2 ANQGSEA. This CDR3 spans 16 amino acids. The CDR3 DNA follows: TGCAGCGTTGTGACTAGCGGGGGCCCGAACACCGGGGAGCTGTTTTTT. Protein product: CSVVTSGGPNTGELFF.

This clonotype was recorded a few times. CDR3 sequence reads: CASSYRDRESGANVLTF. DNA of the CDR3: TGTGCCAGCAGTTACAGGGACAGGGAATCTGGGGCCAACGTCCTGACTTTC. V gene TRBV6-5 combines with J gene TRBJ2-6, with TRBD1 matching over 9 bases. After removal of 2 bases from V and 1 base from J, the junction contained 3 bases not matched to a gene. Germline CDR1 is MNHEY and CDR2 is SVGAGI. The CDR3 totals 17 residues.